This T cell receptor beta chain originates from a study of neurological immune-mediated disorders. The table lists this clonotype with a few counts. The CDR3 is 16 amino acids. With 5 bases removed from V and 2 bases from J, the gap between germline ends came to 17 bases. Germline V gene sequence: CDR1 MNHEY, CDR2 SVGAGI. TCRdb re-derived calls from the 5' RACE reads in MiXCR, one entry per CDR3 protein. The sample consists of some 46,000 distinct CDR3 sequences, 4% to 5.5% of them appearing once. This receptor was obtained from a woman aged 60-75 years with multiple sclerosis. Sequencing input: PBMCs. The gene calls are TRBV6-5 and TRBJ2-3; a possible D gene is TRBD1 (6 bases). This chain's CDR3 is CASSLRTATSTDTQYF. The CDR3 region has the DNA TGTGCCAGCAGTCTTCGGACAGCGACGTCCACAGATACGCAGTATTTT.